The TCR beta chain described here comes from a study of T cells after yellow fever vaccination. From the 5' RACE reads, TCRdb called clonotypes with MiXCR, one entry per CDR3 protein. The table includes roughly 180,000 distinct CDR3 sequences, about 6% detected once. There are a few counts of this clonotype. The V and J ends lost 0 bases and 9 bases, in that order; junction bases with no gene match: 10. The CDR3 consists of 16 residues. Germline loops: CDR1 LGHNA, CDR2 YSLEER. The sample in question was CD4+ T cells sorted from PBMCs, obtained on the day of the first yellow fever vaccination. This chain uses TRBV4-3 with TRBJ2-1; 8 nucleotides agree with TRBD2. The source of this sequence is a man aged 18 to 29 who received the YFV17D yellow fever vaccine. CDR3 in DNA: TGCGCCAGCAGCCAAGATCGGGGGGGCCTTTCCGTTGAGCAGTTCTTC. Protein sequence: CASSQDRGGLSVEQFF.